These T cell receptor beta chains were read from a single sample in a study of beta chain features in type 1 diabetes. Produced via immunoSEQ multiplex PCR; TCRdb's table is partial and in-frame only. This table holds approximately 360,000 clones, around 13% found once. The sequencing input was naive CD4+ T cells from blood. The receptors originated from a woman between 18 and 30 years old with type 1 diabetes. Each CDR3 is given with its conserved first and last residue. A D gene is named only where the DNA matches it firmly. Expanded clones are given a class, and other clones once, few, many or no size at all.

clone size,J gene,D gene,V gene,CDR3 DNA,CDR3 protein
.,TRBJ2-3,TRBD2,TRBV5-1,TGCGCCAGCAGCACGACTAGCGGGGGCTTCCGCACAGATACGCAGTATTTT,CASSTTSGGFRTDTQYF
few,TRBJ1-1,.,TRBV29-1,TGCAGCGCCAAACCGAGGGCAATGAACACTGAAGCTTTCTTT,CSAKPRAMNTEAFF
few,TRBJ1-2,.,TRBV25-1,TGTGCCAGCAGTGAACGGGGGGTTAACTATGGCTACACCTTC,CASSERGVNYGYTF
few,TRBJ2-7,TRBD2,TRBV7-2,TGTGCCAGCAGCCTTCGGGGGGGACTAGCGGGCTCGGTCTACGAGCAGTACTTC,CASSLRGGLAGSVYEQYF
.,TRBJ1-2,TRBD1,TRBV19,TGTGCCAGTAGACCCACAGGGGAAGACTATGGCTACACCTTC,CASRPTGEDYGYTF
.,TRBJ2-6,TRBD2,TRBV18,TGTGCCAGCTCACCCGGACTAGCGGGAGTCTACTCTGGGGCCAACGTCCTGACTTTC,CASSPGLAGVYSGANVLTF
few,TRBJ2-5,.,TRBV5-6,TGTGCCAGCAGCTTCCCGGACGGGGGACCTGAGACCCAGTACTTC,CASSFPDGGPETQYF
.,TRBJ2-7,TRBD1,TRBV6-6,TGTGCCAGCAGTCCCCACGGGACAGGGTGGTACGAGCAGTACTTC,CASSPHGTGWYEQYF
.,TRBJ1-4,TRBD1,TRBV7-2,TGTGCCAGCAGCTTGGGACAGGGTAATGAAAAACTGTTTTTT,CASSLGQGNEKLFF
few,TRBJ2-3,TRBD2,TRBV7-2,TGTGCCAGCAGCTTAGGACTAGCTCCAGATACGCAGTATTTT,CASSLGLAPDTQYF
.,TRBJ1-1,TRBD1,TRBV2,TGTGCCAGCAGTGAGGACAGGGGGCGGTACACTGAAGCTTTCTTT,CASSEDRGRYTEAFF
.,TRBJ1-1,.,TRBV9,TGTGCCAGCAGCAGCCCGGGACTCTTGAACACTGAAGCTTTCTTT,CASSSPGLLNTEAFF
.,TRBJ2-2,TRBD1,TRBV9,TGTGCCAGCAGCGTAGGGGACAGGGGGGTCGGGGAGCTGTTTTTT,CASSVGDRGVGELFF
.,TRBJ2-7,TRBD2,TRBV11-1,TGTGCCAGCAGCTTAATAGCGGGGACCTACGAGCAGTACTTC,CASSLIAGTYEQYF
few,TRBJ1-2,TRBD1,TRBV7-9,TGTGCCAGCAGCTTAGGGGACAGGGGGAACTATGGCTACACCTTC,CASSLGDRGNYGYTF
.,TRBJ2-1,.,TRBV5-1,TGCGCCAGCAGCTCCGTGGCGGACAATGAGCAGTTCTTC,CASSSVADNEQFF
.,TRBJ2-1,TRBD1,TRBV28,TGTGCCAGCGATTCGACAGGGGTCGGCGATGAGCAGTTCTTC,CASDSTGVGDEQFF
.,TRBJ2-6,TRBD1,TRBV5-4,TGTGCCAGCAGCCTTACAGGGGCTGGGGCCAACGTCCTGACTTTC,CASSLTGAGANVLTF
few,TRBJ2-4,.,TRBV7-2,TGTGCCAGCAGCTTTTATCCGGACATTCAGTACTTC,CASSFYPDIQYF
.,TRBJ1-2,.,TRBV19,TGTGCCAGTACCCCGGGGCAGGGGTATCGCTACACCTTC,CASTPGQGYRYTF
.,TRBJ2-5,TRBD1,TRBV7-2,TGTGCCAGCAGCTCCTCCGGCAAAATCCGGGACAGGAAAGAGACCCAGTACTTC,CASSSSGKIRDRKETQYF
.,TRBJ2-7,.,TRBV7-9,TGTGCCACCGACGAGCAGTACTTC,CATDEQYF
few,TRBJ2-5,TRBD2,TRBV6-6,TGTGCCAGCAGTGGGGGAGGGAAAGAGACCCAGTACTTC,CASSGGGKETQYF
.,TRBJ2-5,.,TRBV28,TGTGCCAGCAGCCTGACTGTCTCGACTAATAAAGAGACCCAGTACTTC,CASSLTVSTNKETQYF
.,TRBJ2-3,TRBD2,TRBV7-6,TGTGCCAGCAGCCCGCGGGGGTACCGCACAGATACGCAGTATTTT,CASSPRGYRTDTQYF
.,TRBJ2-2,TRBD1,TRBV7-3,TGTGCCAGCAGCGTGTCGACAGGGACGGGCACCGGGGAGCTGTTTTTT,CASSVSTGTGTGELFF
few,TRBJ2-7,TRBD2,TRBV28,TGTGCCAGCAGTTTGCCTACAGCGGGGTACAACGAGCAGTACTTC,CASSLPTAGYNEQYF
.,TRBJ2-3,TRBD2,TRBV19,TGTGCCAGTAGCCCCCGTAGTAGCGGGGAACAAGATACGCAGTATTTT,CASSPRSSGEQDTQYF
few,TRBJ2-2,TRBD2,TRBV19,TGTGCCAGTAGGGGATTAGCGGGGGGGATGACCGGGGAGCTGTTTTTT,CASRGLAGGMTGELFF
.,TRBJ2-1,TRBD1,TRBV9,TGTGCCAGCAGCGTAGCGGGGACAGGGGCCGCCAATGAGCAGTTCTTC,CASSVAGTGAANEQFF
.,TRBJ2-1,TRBD2,TRBV7-9,TGTGCCAGCACCTTCCTTGCTAGCGGGTCCAGCTCCTACAATGAGCAGTTCTTC,CASTFLASGSSSYNEQFF
.,TRBJ2-1,.,TRBV18,TGTGCCAGCTCACCTCTGGGCGGGAAAGAGCAGTTCTTC,CASSPLGGKEQFF
few,TRBJ2-1,.,TRBV20-1,TGCAGTGCTTATAGCCGTGAGCAGTTCTTC,CSAYSREQFF
.,TRBJ1-2,.,TRBV30,TGTGCCTGGAGTGTTAGCCCTGGCTACACCTTC,CAWSVSPGYTF
few,TRBJ2-4,.,TRBV2,TGTGCCAGCAGTATACTAGCCAAAAACATTCAGTACTTC,CASSILAKNIQYF
few,TRBJ1-5,TRBD1,TRBV7-9,TGTGCCAGCAGCTCGCCCAGGGGGTCCACGGGGGGGAATCAGCCCCAGCATTTT,CASSSPRGSTGGNQPQHF
few,TRBJ1-1,TRBD1,TRBV7-9,TGTGCCAGCAGCTGGGGACAGGGGGCCACTGAAGCTTTCTTT,CASSWGQGATEAFF
.,TRBJ2-5,TRBD2,TRBV6-1,TGTGCCAGCAGTGACCACGGACTAGCGGGAGCAGAGACCCAGTACTTC,CASSDHGLAGAETQYF
few,TRBJ2-3,.,TRBV7-6,TGTGCCAGCAGCTTCCCCCAGGGGAGCACAGATACGCAGTATTTT,CASSFPQGSTDTQYF
.,TRBJ1-1,.,TRBV29-1,TGCAGCGTTGCCAGAGACAGTGAAGCTTTCTTT,CSVARDSEAFF
.,TRBJ2-7,.,TRBV29-1,TGCAGCGTAGCAGCGGGCTCCTACGAGCAGTACTTC,CSVAAGSYEQYF
.,TRBJ1-2,.,TRBV4-3,TGCGCCAGCAGCCAAGGATCGACAGGTTCCTATGGCTACACCTTC,CASSQGSTGSYGYTF
few,TRBJ2-3,.,TRBV7-9,TGTGCCAGCAGCTTAAAAGGGGGACACATCGATACGCAGTATTTT,CASSLKGGHIDTQYF
.,TRBJ2-5,.,TRBV29-1,TGCAGCGTTGGCGTGGTCCAAGAGACCCAGTACTTC,CSVGVVQETQYF
few,TRBJ1-5,TRBD1,TRBV7-6,TGTGCCAGCAGCCTGGGTACAGGGGGCGGCCAGCCCCAGCATTTT,CASSLGTGGGQPQHF
.,TRBJ2-2,.,TRBV4-3,TGCGCCAGCAGCCCCCTCGCGGATACCGGGGAGCTGTTTTTT,CASSPLADTGELFF
few,TRBJ1-5,.,TRBV6-5,TGTGCCAGCGGCTTCGAACGTCAGCCCCAGCATTTT,CASGFERQPQHF
few,TRBJ2-7,TRBD2,TRBV5-1,TGCGCCAGCAGCGTGGGACTAGCGGGAGTTTACGAGCAGTACTTC,CASSVGLAGVYEQYF
.,TRBJ1-2,TRBD1,TRBV15,TGTGCCACCAGCAGGGCCCCCACAGGGGAAAGCCCGTATGGCTACACCTTC,CATSRAPTGESPYGYTF
.,TRBJ2-7,TRBD1,TRBV29-1,TGCAGCGTTCGTTTCGGGACAGCGGCCTACGAGCAGTACTTC,CSVRFGTAAYEQYF
few,TRBJ1-2,.,TRBV9,TGTGCCAGCCTCCGTGGCTACACCTTC,CASLRGYTF